Each of the 26 T cell receptor beta chains below was sequenced from the same sample in a study of graft-versus-host responses after intestinal transplantation. Clones were sequenced by immunoSEQ multiplex PCR, and TCRdb holds only the in-frame ones, with some missing. Here the sample spans 35,000 to 45,000 clones, roughly 86% being singletons. Sequences were derived from PBMCs, sampled 267 days after transplant. Receptor source: a human patient who received an intestinal transplant, so some T cells may come from the graft donor.

The rearrangement joins TRBV11-2 to TRBJ1-4; 9 bases are shared with TRBD1. From germline, CDR1 is SGHAT and CDR2 FQNNGV. The CDR3 consists of 15 residues. The V segment lost 1 base and the J segment 10 bases; nucleotides outside the gene matches: 7. This CDR3 is CASSLAGQGGVKLFF. In DNA form, the CDR3 reads TGTGCCAGCAGCTTAGCGGGACAGGGCGGCGTAAAACTGTTTTTT.

The chain joins TRBV7-9 to TRBJ2-7, with a tentative D call TRBD2 (5 bases). Germline V gives CDR1 SEHNR, CDR2 FQNEAQ (reference sequence). CDR3 size: 10 residues. In DNA, the CDR3 is TGTGGGGCGGGTCAGGACGAGCAGTACTTC. Protein: CGAGQDEQYF.

The chain links TRBV5-1 to TRBJ2-3; either TRBD1 or TRBD2 may supply D (6 bases each). Trimming removed 4 bases from V and 0 bases from J, with 12 bases in between. The CDR3 has 15 amino acids. Germline V lookup: CDR1 SGHRS, CDR2 YFSETQ. CDR3 nucleotides: TGCGCCAGCAGCGGAGGGGGAGCTAGCACAGATACGCAGTATTTT. Protein sequence: CASSGGGASTDTQYF. The full variable domain, its missing parts supplied by reference TRBV5-1 and TRBJ2-3, is KAGVTQTPRYLIKTRGQQVTLSCSPISGHRSVSWYQQTPGQGLQFLFEYFSETQRNKGNFPGRFSGRQFSNSRSEMNVSTLELGDSALYLCASSGGGASTDTQYFGPGTRLTVL.

The CDR3 sequence: CASSTYQGVGETQYF. DNA for the CDR3: TGCGCCAGCAGCACCTATCAGGGGGTTGGCGAGACCCAGTACTTC. The V and J genes are TRBV5-1 and TRBJ2-5, with TRBD1 matching over 7 bases. CDR1 is SGHRS, CDR2 YFSETQ, per germline. The ends lost 4 bases at V and 5 bases at J; junction bases unmatched: 11. This CDR3 region has 15 residues.

This chain uses TRBV27 with TRBJ2-7, with 7 bases fitting TRBD2. The CDR3 length is 15 residues. Trimming cost V 5 bases and J 2 bases; bases outside gene matches: 9. From germline, CDR1 is MNHEY and CDR2 SMNVEV (reference sequence). The CDR3 sequence: CASSGGERGTYEQYF. The CDR3, as DNA: TGTGCCAGCAGTGGCGGCGAGCGGGGAACCTACGAGCAGTACTTC.

The chain is built from TRBV4-1 and TRBJ2-3, with D maybe TRBD2 (6 bases). Germline V gene data show CDR1 as MGHRA and CDR2 as YSYEKL. Trimming removed 6 bases at V and 1 base at J, with 20 bases between. The CDR3 consists of 17 residues. The CDR3 nucleotides read TGCGCCAGCAGTAGGGGTAGCGGCCGGAGGGGCACAGATACGCAGTATTTT. Its translation is CASSRGSGRRGTDTQYF.

This chain links TRBV13 with TRBJ1-1; tentatively, D is TRBD1 (6 bases). This CDR3 spans 14 amino acids. CDR1 and CDR2 from the germline V gene are PRHDT and FYEKMQ (reference sequence). V was pared by 7 bases and J by 1 base, with 13 bases between. CDR3 residues: CASTRGEGNTEAFF. The CDR3 bases are TGTGCCAGCACTAGGGGGGAAGGGAACACTGAAGCTTTCTTT.

The chain joins TRBV4-1 to TRBJ2-5; TRBD1 agrees at 7 bases. The CDR3 covers 15 residues. CDR1 is MGHRA, CDR2 YSYEKL, per germline. The V and J ends lost 6 bases and 2 bases, in that order; junction bases with no gene match: 9. The CDR3 loop reads CASRIRGLVQETQYF. The CDR3 DNA reads as TGCGCCAGCAGGATAAGGGGGCTAGTACAAGAGACCCAGTACTTC.

V is TRBV5-5 and J is TRBJ2-2; D is undetermined. From germline, CDR1 is SGHKS and CDR2 YYEKEE (reference sequence). The CDR3 runs 13 residues. Trimming cost V 1 base and J 4 bases, with 5 bases left between them. CDR3 region: CASSLSSTGELFF. Here the CDR3 DNA reads TGTGCCAGCAGCTTGTCCAGCACCGGGGAGCTGTTTTTT.

The rearrangement links TRBV6-6 to TRBJ2-5, with a tentative D call TRBD2 (5 bases). This CDR3 contains 13 residues. Germline V CDR1 and CDR2: MNHNY, SVGAGI (reference sequence). The germline V and J ends were trimmed by 6 bases and 5 bases, with 13 bases remaining between them. The CDR3 sequence is CASSLDFWETQYF. DNA of the CDR3: TGTGCCAGCAGCCTGGACTTCTGGGAGACCCAGTACTTC.

V is TRBV27 and J is TRBJ2-3; TRBD2 matches 10 bases. The CDR3 is 16 residues long. The V and J ends lost 5 bases and 3 bases, in that order; junction bases with no gene match: 8. CDR1 and CDR2 (germline): MNHEY, SMNVEV (reference sequence). This CDR3 reads CASSRLAGAGTDTQYF. CDR3 sequence (DNA): TGTGCCAGCAGTCGCCTAGCGGGGGCCGGGACAGATACGCAGTATTTT.

V is TRBV7-9 and J is TRBJ1-4; D may be TRBD1 (6 bases). Between the trimmed V and J ends, which lost 3 bases and 8 bases, there was a span of 7 bases. Germline V gene sequence: CDR1 SEHNR, CDR2 FQNEAQ (reference sequence). The CDR3 runs 12 residues. The CDR3 here is CASSFGQEKLFF. CDR3 nucleotide sequence: TGTGCCAGCAGCTTTGGACAGGAAAAACTGTTTTTT. Based on the CDR3 plus reference TRBV7-9 and TRBJ1-4, the full variable domain is DTGVSQNPRHKITKRGQNVTFRCDPISEHNRLYWYRQTLGQGPEFLTYFQNEAQLEKSRLLSDRFSAERPKGSFSTLEIQRTEQGDSAMYLCASSFGQEKLFFGSGTQLSVL.

J is TRBJ2-2 and V is TRBV4-1; D uncertain. Germline V CDR1 and CDR2: MGHRA, YSYEKL. The ends were cut back, 0 bases at V and 1 base at J, with 6 bases in the middle. The CDR3 length is 15 residues. CDR3 protein: CASSQDFRNTGELFF. The CDR3 DNA reads TGCGCCAGCAGCCAAGATTTCAGGAACACCGGGGAGCTGTTTTTT.

The chain uses TRBV7-2 and TRBJ2-3, with 7 positions matching TRBD1. The CDR3 runs 18 residues. Germline V lookup: CDR1 SGHTA, CDR2 FQGNSA. Trimming removed 3 bases from V and 0 bases from J; junction bases left unmatched: 12. This chain's CDR3 is CASSLGPYRGYSTDTQYF. The DNA for the CDR3 is TGTGCCAGCAGCTTGGGTCCCTACAGGGGTTATAGCACAGATACGCAGTATTTT.

The genes are TRBV9 and TRBJ2-2, with 9 bases fitting TRBD1. This CDR3 spans 16 amino acids. Germline assignment: CDR1 SGDLS and CDR2 YYNGEE. Unmatched junction bases numbered 9, after V lost 3 bases and J lost 6 bases. In nucleotides, the CDR3 is TGTGCCAGCAGCGATTGGGACAGGGCCTCAGCCGGGGAGCTGTTTTTT. Protein: CASSDWDRASAGELFF.

This chain connects TRBV9 to TRBJ2-5; perhaps TRBD2 as D (5 bases). CDR3 size: 15 residues. Germline CDR1 and CDR2: SGDLS and YYNGEE. V was trimmed by 4 bases and J by 5 bases, leaving 18 bases between them. The CDR3 here is CASSSTPLEGETQYF. In DNA, the CDR3 is TGTGCCAGCAGCTCAACCCCCCTTGAGGGCGAGACCCAGTACTTC.

The rearrangement uses TRBV5-5 and TRBJ2-5; the match to TRBD2 covers 9 bases. The J call may be wrong; the DNA end is better matched by TRBJ2-7. The CDR3 is 15 residues long. The germline V gene has CDR1 SGHKS and CDR2 YYEKEE (reference sequence). CDR3 sequence (DNA): TGTGCCAGCAGCTTTTTTAGCGGGGGCTCCTACGAGCAGTACTTC. Translated: CASSFFSGGSYEQYF.

The genes are TRBV19 and TRBJ2-4, with 10 bases aligning to TRBD1. CDR1 LNHDA and CDR2 SQIVND come from the germline V gene (reference sequence). The V gene end was trimmed by 5 bases and the J gene end by 0 bases; junction bases not matched to a gene: 4. This CDR3 is 16 amino acids long. The DNA of the CDR3 is TGTGCCAGTAGTTGGGGACAGGGGCTAGCCAAAAACATTCAGTACTTC. Translating gives CASSWGQGLAKNIQYF.

The chain couples TRBV19 to TRBJ1-1; D not certain. CDR3 size: 12 residues. Germline V CDR1 and CDR2: LNHDA, SQIVND (reference sequence). V was clipped by 7 bases and J by 5 bases, with 11 bases between them. The CDR3 loop is CASTLGGTEAFF. The CDR3 bases are TGTGCCAGTACCTTAGGTGGAACTGAAGCTTTCTTT.

J is TRBJ2-1 and V is TRBV5-1, with TRBD2 matching 9 bases. From germline, CDR1 is SGHRS and CDR2 YFSETQ. V gave up 0 bases and J gave up 2 bases; unmatched junction bases: 3. The CDR3 is made up of 16 amino acids. CDR3 amino acids: CASSLVGGGAYNEQFF. The CDR3 DNA sequence: TGCGCCAGCAGCTTGGTCGGCGGGGGGGCCTACAATGAGCAGTTCTTC.

The rearrangement uses TRBV7-3 and TRBJ2-4; perhaps TRBD1 as D (6 bases). CDR3 length: 18 residues. The germline gives CDR1 SGHTA, CDR2 FQGTGA. V was shortened by 5 bases and J by 0 bases, with 20 bases between the two germline ends. CDR3 sequence (DNA): TGTGCCAGCAGCCCCACCAGACTGTCCAGGGGAGCCAAAAACATTCAGTACTTC. Protein product: CASSPTRLSRGAKNIQYF.

The chain uses TRBV21-1 and TRBJ1-3; the table gives TRBD1 as D, unverified against the DNA. TRBV21-1 is marked as a pseudogene. This CDR3 spans 15 amino acids. The CDR3 sequence: CAATGPAARGNTIYF. CDR3 in DNA: TGTGCCGCTACAGGGCCCGCGGCTCGTGGAAACACCATATATTTT.

The chain carries TRBV19 and TRBJ2-1, with D possibly matching TRBD2 (6 bases). V dropped 7 bases and J dropped 8 bases, with 12 bases sitting between them. CDR1 and CDR2 from the germline V gene are LNHDA and SQIVND (reference sequence). The CDR3 consists of 12 residues. CDR3 sequence: CASTAGLDEQFF. The DNA for the CDR3 is TGTGCCAGTACCGCGGGGCTCGATGAGCAGTTCTTC.

The rearrangement joins TRBV13 to TRBJ2-1, with TRBD1 as a possible D gene (6 bases). The V gene lost 5 bases and the J gene lost 2 bases, with 13 bases spanning the gap. Germline V lookup: CDR1 PRHDT, CDR2 FYEKMQ (reference sequence). CDR3 size: 15 residues. The CDR3 region has the DNA TGTGCCAGCAGCCGGCCGGGACACGCCTACAATGAGCAGTTCTTC. It is translated as CASSRPGHAYNEQFF.

For the CDR3, the DNA is TGTGCCAGCAGTTTATCACAGGGGGCAGGGAAAGCTTTCTTT. Translation: CASSLSQGAGKAFF. The J gene is TRBJ1-1, the V gene TRBV27; 9 bases agree with TRBD1. Germline V gene data show CDR1 as MNHEY and CDR2 as SMNVEV (reference sequence). This CDR3 comprises 14 residues. After removal of 0 bases from V and 9 bases from J, the junction contained 5 bases not matched to a gene.

This clone was seen just once. The V call is TRBV19, the J call TRBJ1-4, with a tentative D call TRBD1 (6 bases). The CDR3 extends over 14 amino acids. The V end was cut by 6 bases, the J end by 6 bases, with 14 bases between. Germline CDR1 and CDR2: LNHDA and SQIVND (reference sequence). The CDR3 here is CASSHRVEHEKLFF. The CDR3, as DNA: TGTGCCAGTAGCCACAGGGTGGAGCATGAAAAACTGTTTTTT. The complete variable domain, with remaining parts taken from reference TRBV19 and TRBJ1-4, reads DGGITQSPKYLFRKEGQNVTLSCEQNLNHDAMYWYRQDPGQGLRLIYYSQIVNDFQKGDIAEGYSVSREKKESFPLTVTSAQKNPTAFYLCASSHRVEHEKLFFGSGTQLSVL.